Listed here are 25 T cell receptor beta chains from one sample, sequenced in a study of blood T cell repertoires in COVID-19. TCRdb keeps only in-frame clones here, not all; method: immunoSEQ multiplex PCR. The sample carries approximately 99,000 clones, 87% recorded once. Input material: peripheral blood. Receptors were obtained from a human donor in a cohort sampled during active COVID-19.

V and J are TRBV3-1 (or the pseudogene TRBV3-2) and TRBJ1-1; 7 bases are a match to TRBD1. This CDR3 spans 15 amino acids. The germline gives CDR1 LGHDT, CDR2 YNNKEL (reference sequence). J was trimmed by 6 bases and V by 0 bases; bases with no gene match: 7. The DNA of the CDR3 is TGTGCCAGCAGCCAAGATCCAAACAGGGGTGCTGAAGCTTTCTTT. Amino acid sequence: CASSQDPNRGAEAFF.

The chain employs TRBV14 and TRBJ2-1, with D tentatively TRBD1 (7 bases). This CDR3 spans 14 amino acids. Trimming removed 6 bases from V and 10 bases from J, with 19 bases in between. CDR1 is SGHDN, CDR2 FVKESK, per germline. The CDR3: CASSRRRGREEQFF. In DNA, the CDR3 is TGTGCCAGCAGTAGAAGGAGGGGGCGGGAAGAGCAGTTCTTC.

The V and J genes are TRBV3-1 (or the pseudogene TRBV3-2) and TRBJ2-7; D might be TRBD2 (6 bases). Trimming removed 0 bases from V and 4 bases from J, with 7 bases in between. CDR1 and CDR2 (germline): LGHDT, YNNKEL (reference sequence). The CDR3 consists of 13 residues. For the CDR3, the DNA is TGTGCCAGCAGCCAAGATCGGGGGTACGAGCAGTACTTC. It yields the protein CASSQDRGYEQYF.

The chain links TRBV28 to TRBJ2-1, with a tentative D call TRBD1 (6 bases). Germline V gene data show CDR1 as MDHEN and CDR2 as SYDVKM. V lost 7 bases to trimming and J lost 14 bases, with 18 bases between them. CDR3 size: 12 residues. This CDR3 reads CASTSGHLGKFF. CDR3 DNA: TGTGCCAGCACCTCGGGACACTTAGGAAAGTTCTTC.

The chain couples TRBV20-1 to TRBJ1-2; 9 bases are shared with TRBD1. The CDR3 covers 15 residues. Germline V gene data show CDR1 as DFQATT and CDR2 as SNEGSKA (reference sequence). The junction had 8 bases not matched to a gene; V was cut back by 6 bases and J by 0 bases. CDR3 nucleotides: TGCAGTGCAAGTTACAGGGGGCAAGCTAACTATGGCTACACCTTC. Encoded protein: CSASYRGQANYGYTF.

CDR3 nucleotide sequence: TGTGCCAGCAGTTACGACGGCGGTAGTACCTACGAGCAGTACTTC. Translating it yields CASSYDGGSTYEQYF. The chain couples TRBV6-6 to TRBJ2-7, with D hard to call. V lost 2 bases to trimming and J lost 2 bases, with 13 bases between them. Germline lookup yields CDR1 MNHNY and CDR2 SVGAGI (reference sequence). The CDR3 sequence is 15 residues long.

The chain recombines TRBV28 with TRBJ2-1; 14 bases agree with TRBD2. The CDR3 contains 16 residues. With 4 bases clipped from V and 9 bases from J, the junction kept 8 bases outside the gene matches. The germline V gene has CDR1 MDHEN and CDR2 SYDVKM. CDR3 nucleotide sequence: TGTGCCAGCAGTTCAGGACTAGCGGGAGGTACGGGTGAGCAGTTCTTC. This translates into CASSSGLAGGTGEQFF. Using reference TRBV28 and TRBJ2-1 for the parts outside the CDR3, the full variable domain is DVKVTQSSRYLVKRTGEKVFLECVQDMDHENMFWYRQDPGLGLRLIYFSYDVKMKEKGDIPEGYSVSREKKERFSLILESASTNQTSMYLCASSSGLAGGTGEQFFGPGTRLTVL.

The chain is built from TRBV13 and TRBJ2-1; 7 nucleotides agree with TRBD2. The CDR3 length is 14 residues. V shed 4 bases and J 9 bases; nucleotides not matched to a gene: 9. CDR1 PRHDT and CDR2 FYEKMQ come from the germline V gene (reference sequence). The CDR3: CASSSYVPGGEQFF. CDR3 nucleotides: TGTGCCAGCAGCTCATACGTACCGGGGGGTGAGCAGTTCTTC.

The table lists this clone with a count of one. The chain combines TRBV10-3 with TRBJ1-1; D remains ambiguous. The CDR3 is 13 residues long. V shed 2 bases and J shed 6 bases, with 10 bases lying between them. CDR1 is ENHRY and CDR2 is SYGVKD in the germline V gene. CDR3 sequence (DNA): TGTGCCATCAGTGAGGTCGAACTCGCTGAAGCTTTCTTT. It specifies CAISEVELAEAFF.

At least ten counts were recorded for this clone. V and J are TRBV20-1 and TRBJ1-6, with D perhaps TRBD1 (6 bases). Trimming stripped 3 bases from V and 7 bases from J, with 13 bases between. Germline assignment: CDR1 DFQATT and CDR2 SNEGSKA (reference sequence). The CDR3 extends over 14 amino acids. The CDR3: CSASPGQNNSPLHF. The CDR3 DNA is TGCAGTGCTAGTCCCGGACAGAACAATTCACCCCTCCACTTT.

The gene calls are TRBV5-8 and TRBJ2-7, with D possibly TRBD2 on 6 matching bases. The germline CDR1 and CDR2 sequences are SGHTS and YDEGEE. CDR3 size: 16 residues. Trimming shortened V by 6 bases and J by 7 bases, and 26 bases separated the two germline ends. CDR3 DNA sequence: TGTGCCAGCACCAAATCGTCCGGCAGGGTGGCGGGGGAGCAGTACTTC. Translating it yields CASTKSSGRVAGEQYF.

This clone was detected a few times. CDR3: CASSAWVQEANYGYTF. For the CDR3, the DNA is TGTGCCAGCAGCGCCTGGGTACAGGAAGCTAACTATGGCTACACCTTC. The rearrangement uses TRBV7-9 and TRBJ1-2, with a weak D call TRBD1 (5 bases). This CDR3 has 16 residues. V lost 5 bases to trimming and J lost 0 bases, with 16 bases between them. Germline CDR1 SEHNR, CDR2 FQNEAQ (reference sequence).

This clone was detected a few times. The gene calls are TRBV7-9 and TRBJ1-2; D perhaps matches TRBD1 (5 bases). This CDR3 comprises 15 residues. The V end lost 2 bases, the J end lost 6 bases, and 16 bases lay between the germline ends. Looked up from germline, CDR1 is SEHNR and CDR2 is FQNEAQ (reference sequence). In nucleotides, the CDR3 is TGTGCCAGCAGCTTAACAGCGGGACCGCAGAATGGCTACACCTTC. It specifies CASSLTAGPQNGYTF.

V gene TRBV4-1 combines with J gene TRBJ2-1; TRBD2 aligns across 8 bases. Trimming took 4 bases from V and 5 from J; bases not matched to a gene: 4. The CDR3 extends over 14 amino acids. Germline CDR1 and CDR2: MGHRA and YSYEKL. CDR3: CASSLGLGNNEQFF. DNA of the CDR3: TGCGCCAGCAGCCTGGGACTAGGGAACAATGAGCAGTTCTTC.

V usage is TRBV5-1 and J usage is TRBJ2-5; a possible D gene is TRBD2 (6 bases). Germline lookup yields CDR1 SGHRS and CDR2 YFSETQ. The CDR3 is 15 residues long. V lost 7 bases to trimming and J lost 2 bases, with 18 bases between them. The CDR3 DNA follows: TGCGCCAGCGGTCGGGACTCTCAGTATCAAGAGACCCAGTACTTC. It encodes CASGRDSQYQETQYF. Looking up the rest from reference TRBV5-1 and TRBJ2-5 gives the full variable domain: KAGVTQTPRYLIKTRGQQVTLSCSPISGHRSVSWYQQTPGQGLQFLFEYFSETQRNKGNFPGRFSGRQFSNSRSEMNVSTLELGDSALYLCASGRDSQYQETQYFGPGTRLLVL.

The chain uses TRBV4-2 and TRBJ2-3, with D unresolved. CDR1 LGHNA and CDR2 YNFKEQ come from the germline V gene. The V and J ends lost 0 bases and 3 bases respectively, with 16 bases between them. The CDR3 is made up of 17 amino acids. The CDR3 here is CASSQDFDRSLTDTQYF. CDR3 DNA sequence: TGTGCCAGCAGCCAAGATTTTGATCGGTCCTTAACAGATACGCAGTATTTT.

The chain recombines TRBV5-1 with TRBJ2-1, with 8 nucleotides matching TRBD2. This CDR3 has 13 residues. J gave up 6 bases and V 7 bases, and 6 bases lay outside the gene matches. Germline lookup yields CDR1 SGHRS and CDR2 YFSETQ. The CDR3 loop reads CASWVAGTNEQFF. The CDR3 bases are TGCGCCAGCTGGGTAGCGGGGACCAATGAGCAGTTCTTC. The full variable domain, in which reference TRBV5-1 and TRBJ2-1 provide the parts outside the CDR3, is KAGVTQTPRYLIKTRGQQVTLSCSPISGHRSVSWYQQTPGQGLQFLFEYFSETQRNKGNFPGRFSGRQFSNSRSEMNVSTLELGDSALYLCASWVAGTNEQFFGPGTRLTVL.

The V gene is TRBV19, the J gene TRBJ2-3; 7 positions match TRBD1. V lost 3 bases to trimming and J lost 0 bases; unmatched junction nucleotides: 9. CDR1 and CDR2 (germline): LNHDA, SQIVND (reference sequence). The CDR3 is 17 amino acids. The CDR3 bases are TGTGCCAGTAGTATCCGAGGTGGGACAGTTAGCACAGATACGCAGTATTTT. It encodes CASSIRGGTVSTDTQYF.

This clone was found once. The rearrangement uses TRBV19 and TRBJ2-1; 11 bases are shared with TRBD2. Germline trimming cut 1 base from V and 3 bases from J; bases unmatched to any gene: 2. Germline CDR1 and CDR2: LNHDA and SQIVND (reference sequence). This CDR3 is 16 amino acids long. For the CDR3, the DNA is TGTGCCAGTAGTATAGTGGGGACTAGCGGCTACAATGAGCAGTTCTTC. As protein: CASSIVGTSGYNEQFF.

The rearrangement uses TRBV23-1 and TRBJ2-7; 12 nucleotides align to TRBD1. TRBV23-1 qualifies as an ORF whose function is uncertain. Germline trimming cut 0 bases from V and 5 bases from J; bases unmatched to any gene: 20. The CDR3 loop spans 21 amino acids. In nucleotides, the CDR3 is TGCGCCAGCAGTCAATCTGAGAGAGGATCCCACTCCGGGACAGGGGGCCACGAGCAGTACTTC. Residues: CASSQSERGSHSGTGGHEQYF.

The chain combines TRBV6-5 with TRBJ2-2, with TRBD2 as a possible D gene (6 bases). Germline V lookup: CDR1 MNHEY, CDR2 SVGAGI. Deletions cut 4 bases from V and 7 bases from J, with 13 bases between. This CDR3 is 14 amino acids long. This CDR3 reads CASSLTRAGGELFF. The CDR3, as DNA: TGTGCCAGCAGTTTAACAAGAGCGGGCGGGGAGCTGTTTTTT.

The CDR3 DNA reads as TGTGCCACCAGCAGAGGACAGTCCAATCAGCCCCAGCATTTT. Its protein is CATSRGQSNQPQHF. The chain recombines TRBV15 with TRBJ1-5; a possible D gene is TRBD1 (5 bases). CDR1 and CDR2 (germline): LNHNV, YYDKDF (reference sequence). Between the trimmed V and J ends, which lost 1 base and 3 bases, there was a span of 7 bases. CDR3 length equals 14 residues.

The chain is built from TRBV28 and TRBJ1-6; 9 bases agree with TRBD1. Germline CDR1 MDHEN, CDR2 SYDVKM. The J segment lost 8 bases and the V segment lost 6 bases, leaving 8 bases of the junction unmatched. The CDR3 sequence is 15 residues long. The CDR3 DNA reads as TGTGCCAGCAGCAACTCCGGGACAGGGTATTCACCCCTCCACTTT. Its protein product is CASSNSGTGYSPLHF.

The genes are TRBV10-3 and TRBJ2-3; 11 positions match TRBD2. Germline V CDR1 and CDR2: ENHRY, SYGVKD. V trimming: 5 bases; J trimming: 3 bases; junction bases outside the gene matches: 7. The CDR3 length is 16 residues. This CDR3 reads CAISSLAGGSTDTQYF. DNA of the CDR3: TGTGCCATCAGTTCCTTAGCGGGAGGGAGTACAGATACGCAGTATTTT.

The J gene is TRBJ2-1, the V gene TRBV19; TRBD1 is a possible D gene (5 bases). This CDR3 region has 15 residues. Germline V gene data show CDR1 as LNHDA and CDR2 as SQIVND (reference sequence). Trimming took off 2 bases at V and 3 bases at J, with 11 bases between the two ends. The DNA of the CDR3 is TGTGCCAGTAGTATAATTGTCCAGGGCTACAATGAGCAGTTCTTC. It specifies CASSIIVQGYNEQFF.